Described below is a single TCR beta chain sequence and its context. No antigen is known for it. This record comes from a study of T-cell reconstitution after alpha-beta-depleted transplantation in children. TCRbeta library construction was performed incorporating unique molecular identifiers. TCRdb re-called the PCR reads through MiXCR, storing one row per CDR3 protein. The repertoire consists of roughly 490,000 distinct CDR3 sequences, with roughly 11% occurring once and the leading ten covering 11% to 15%. Whole-study findings and limits: Surviving recipient T cells and intrathymic progenitors accounted for some patients' high TCRbeta diversity at day 60.

V shed 5 bases and J shed 6 bases, with 14 bases lying between them. In germline, CDR1 is SGHTA, CDR2 FQGNSA. The CDR3 spans 14 residues. The chain links TRBV7-2 to TRBJ1-3; no clear D. The TCR comes from a female patient between 2 and 15 years old who had a stem cell transplant for aplastic anemia, so the T cells may come from the graft donor. Sequenced here: PBMCs, mostly from graft donor cells, sampled 180 days after TCRalphabeta/CD19-depleted stem cell transplant. This CDR3 is CASSPLGMINTIYF. CDR3 nucleotide sequence: TGTGCCAGCAGCCCTCTGGGAATGATAAACACCATATATTTT.